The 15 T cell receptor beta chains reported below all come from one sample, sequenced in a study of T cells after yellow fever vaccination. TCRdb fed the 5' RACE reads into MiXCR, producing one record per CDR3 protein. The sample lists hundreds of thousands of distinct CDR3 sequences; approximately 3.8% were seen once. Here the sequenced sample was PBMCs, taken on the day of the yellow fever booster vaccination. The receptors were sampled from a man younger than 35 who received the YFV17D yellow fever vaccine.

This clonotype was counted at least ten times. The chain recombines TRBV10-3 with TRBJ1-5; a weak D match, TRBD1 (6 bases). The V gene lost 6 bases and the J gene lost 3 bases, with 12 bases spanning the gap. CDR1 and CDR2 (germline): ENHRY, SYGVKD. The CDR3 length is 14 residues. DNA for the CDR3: TGTGCCATCAGCTTGGACAGAGACAATCAGCCCCAGCATTTT. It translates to CAISLDRDNQPQHF.

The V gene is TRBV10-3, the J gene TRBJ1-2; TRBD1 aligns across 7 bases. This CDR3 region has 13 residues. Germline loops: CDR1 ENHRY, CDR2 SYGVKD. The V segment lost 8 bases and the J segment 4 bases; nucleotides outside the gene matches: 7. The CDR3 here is CAIGQQGFYGYTF. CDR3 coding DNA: TGTGCCATCGGACAACAGGGGTTCTATGGCTACACCTTC.

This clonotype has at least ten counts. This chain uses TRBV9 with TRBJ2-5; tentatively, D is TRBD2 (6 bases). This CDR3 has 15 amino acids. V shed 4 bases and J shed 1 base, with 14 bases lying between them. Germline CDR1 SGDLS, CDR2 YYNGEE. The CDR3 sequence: CASSFVAGPQETQYF. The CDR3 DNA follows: TGTGCCAGCAGCTTCGTCGCGGGGCCCCAAGAGACCCAGTACTTC.

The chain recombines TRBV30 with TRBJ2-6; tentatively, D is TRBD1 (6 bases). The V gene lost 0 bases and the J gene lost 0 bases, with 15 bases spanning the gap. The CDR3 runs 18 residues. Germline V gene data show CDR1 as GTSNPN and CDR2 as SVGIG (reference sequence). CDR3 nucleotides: TGTGCCTGGAGTGTACGGCGGTGGACAGCCTCTGGGGCCAACGTCCTGACTTTC. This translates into CAWSVRRWTASGANVLTF.

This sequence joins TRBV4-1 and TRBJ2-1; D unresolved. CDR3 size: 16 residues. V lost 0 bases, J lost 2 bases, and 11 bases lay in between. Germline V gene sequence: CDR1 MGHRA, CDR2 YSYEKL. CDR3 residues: CASSQDGDPTYNEQFF. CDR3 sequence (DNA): TGCGCCAGCAGCCAAGATGGAGACCCGACCTACAATGAGCAGTTCTTC.

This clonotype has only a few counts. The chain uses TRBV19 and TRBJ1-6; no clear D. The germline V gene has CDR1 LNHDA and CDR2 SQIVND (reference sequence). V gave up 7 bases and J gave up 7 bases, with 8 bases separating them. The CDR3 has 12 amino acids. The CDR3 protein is CASNSFNSPLHF. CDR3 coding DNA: TGTGCCAGTAACAGCTTCAATTCACCCCTCCACTTT.

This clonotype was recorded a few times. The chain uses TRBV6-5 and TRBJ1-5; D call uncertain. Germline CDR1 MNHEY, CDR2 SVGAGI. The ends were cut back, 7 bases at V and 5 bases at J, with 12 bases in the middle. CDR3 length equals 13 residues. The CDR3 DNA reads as TGTGCCAGCAAAGGTTCGGCTTATCAGCCCCAGCATTTT. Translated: CASKGSAYQPQHF.

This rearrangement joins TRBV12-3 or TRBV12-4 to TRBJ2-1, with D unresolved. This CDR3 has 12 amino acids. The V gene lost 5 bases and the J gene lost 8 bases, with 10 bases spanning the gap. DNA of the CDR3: TGTGCCAGCAGTACCTCTAACGATGAGCAGTTCTTC. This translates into CASSTSNDEQFF.

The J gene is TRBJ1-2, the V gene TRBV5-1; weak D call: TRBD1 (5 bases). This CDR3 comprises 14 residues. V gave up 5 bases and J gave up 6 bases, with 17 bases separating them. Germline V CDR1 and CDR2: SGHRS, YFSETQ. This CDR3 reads CASSWGGVGDGYTF. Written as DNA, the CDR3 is TGCGCCAGCAGTTGGGGCGGAGTGGGGGATGGCTACACCTTC.

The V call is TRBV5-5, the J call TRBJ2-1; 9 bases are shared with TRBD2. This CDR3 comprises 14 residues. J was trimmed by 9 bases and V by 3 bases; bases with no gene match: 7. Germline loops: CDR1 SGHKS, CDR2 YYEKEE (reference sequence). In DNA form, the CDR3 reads TGTGCCAGCAGCTCCAGGGTAGCGGGAGTTGAGCAGTTCTTC. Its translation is CASSSRVAGVEQFF.

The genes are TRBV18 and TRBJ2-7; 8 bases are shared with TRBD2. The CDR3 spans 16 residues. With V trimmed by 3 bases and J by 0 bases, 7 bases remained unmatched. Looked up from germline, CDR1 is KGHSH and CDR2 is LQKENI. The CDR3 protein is CASSPQTSEGSYEQYF. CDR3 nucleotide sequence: TGTGCCAGCTCACCCCAGACTAGCGAAGGCTCCTACGAGCAGTACTTC.

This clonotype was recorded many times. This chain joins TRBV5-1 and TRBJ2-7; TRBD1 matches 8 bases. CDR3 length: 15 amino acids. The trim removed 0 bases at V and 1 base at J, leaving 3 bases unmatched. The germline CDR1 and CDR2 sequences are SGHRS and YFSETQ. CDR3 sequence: CASSLGTGSSYEQYF. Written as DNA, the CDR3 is TGCGCCAGCAGCTTGGGGACAGGGTCTTCCTACGAGCAGTACTTC.

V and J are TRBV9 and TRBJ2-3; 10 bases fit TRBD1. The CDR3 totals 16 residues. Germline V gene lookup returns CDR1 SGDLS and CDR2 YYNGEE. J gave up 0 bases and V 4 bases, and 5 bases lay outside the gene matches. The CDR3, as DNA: TGTGCCAGCAGCCGGGACAGGGGCCGGAGCACAGATACGCAGTATTTT. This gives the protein CASSRDRGRSTDTQYF.

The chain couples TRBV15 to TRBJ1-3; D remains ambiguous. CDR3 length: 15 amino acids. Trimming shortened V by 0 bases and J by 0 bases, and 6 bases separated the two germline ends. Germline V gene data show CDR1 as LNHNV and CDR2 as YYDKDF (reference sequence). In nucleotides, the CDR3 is TGTGCCACCAGCAGAGATCAGGTCTCTGGAAACACCATATATTTT. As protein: CATSRDQVSGNTIYF.

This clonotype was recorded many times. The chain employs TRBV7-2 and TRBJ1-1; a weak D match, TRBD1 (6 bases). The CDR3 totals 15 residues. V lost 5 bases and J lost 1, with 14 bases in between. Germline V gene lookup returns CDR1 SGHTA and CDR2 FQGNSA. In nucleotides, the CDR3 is TGTGCCAGCAGCGGCAGGGGCTCCAGGAACACTGAAGCTTTCTTT. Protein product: CASSGRGSRNTEAFF.